The present T cell receptor (beta chain) was sequenced within a study of cytomegalovirus exposure and HLA in healthy donors. Trimming removed 0 bases at V and 0 bases at J, with 12 bases between. Germline lookup yields CDR1 SGHNT and CDR2 YENEEA. The CDR3 length is 18 residues. The PCR was carried out with 60 Vbeta primers and 13 Jbeta primers. TCRdb's table, derived via immunoSEQ multiplex PCR, lists solely in-frame clones and lacks some. The sample includes some 200,000 clones, around four fifths seen only once; the top ten take around 2.8%. The chain joins TRBV11-3 to TRBJ2-6, with D possibly matching TRBD1 (5 bases). The TCR was taken from a woman in her sixties or seventies in good health and CMV-seropositive. The material sequenced was PBMCs. The CDR3 protein is CASSLEQSGSSGANVLTF. The CDR3 DNA reads as TGTGCCAGCAGCTTAGAGCAGTCAGGGTCCTCTGGGGCCAACGTCCTGACTTTC.